This T cell receptor beta chain was observed in a study of Graves' ophthalmopathy and Graves' hyperthyroidism (dated by TCRdb to the late 2010s). Turning to the overall study: Peripheral blood samples were taken at the time of initial diagnosis, before any treatment was given. The independent validation cohort included approximately 19 hyperthyroidism patients plus 17 patients who later progressed from hyperthyroidism to ophthalmopathy. To explore V-J signatures that separate ophthalmopathy from hyperthyroidism, a discovery set of approximately 100 patients was enrolled, consisting of fewer than 45 with ophthalmopathy and around 57 with stable hyperthyroidism. In total, 135 blood samples were TCR-sequenced: 40 to 45 ophthalmopathy, some 80 hyperthyroidism and roughly 17 hyperthyroidism-to-ophthalmopathy patients. T-cell repertoires of thyroid tissue and blood were compared in a handful of hyperthyroidism patients. Following sample collection, hyperthyroidism patients were given methimazole at a starting dose of 30 mg daily, and ophthalmopathy patients were given high-dose intravenous methylprednisolone. The study used TCR beta repertoire signatures to distinguish Graves' ophthalmopathy from Graves' hyperthyroidism and to predict progression to ophthalmopathy. Here is what the overall study found, with its caveats: In validation, the model predicted ophthalmopathy progression with about 71% sensitivity and roughly 72% specificity; 12 predicted patients were CT-confirmed with GO in a median of around 6.5 months. The 13-signature model separated ophthalmopathy from stable hyperthyroidism with approximately 88% sensitivity and about 81% specificity in cross-validation, and 80%/75% in the test set. Most expanded thyroid clonotypes with frequency above 0.001 were also detected in blood, suggesting blood repertoires may reflect the thyroid immune response. No statistical method was used to set the sample size in advance, and the investigators knew which group each participant was assigned to.

Including cysteine and phenylalanine, the CDR3 has 17 amino acids. The retained sequence is limited to the CDR3, 51 bases, with the frame set at the first base. For this chain, trimming is 5 bases at the V end and 1 base at the J end, and the number of junction bases without a gene match is 9. TCR beta CDR3 regions were amplified from RNA transcripts for repertoire sequencing. HTBI primers and the Qiagen OneStep RT-PCR kit were used in a first-round RT-PCR, which was followed by a second-round multiplex PCR, size selection and purification. Libraries were sequenced on an Illumina HiSeq2000 using paired-end 100 bp reads. Turning to the authors' computational methods: SOAPnuke was used for read processing, and reads with adapters, uncalled bases, a mean Phred below 15, or no exact constant-primer or identifier match were discarded. High-quality paired reads were merged with COPE v1.2.5. Each unique nucleotide sequence was defined as a clonotype, and clonotypes were aligned to IMGT TRB V, D and J references with MiTCR v1.1. Only V-J combinations with frequency above 0.0001 were analysed, covering approximately 99% of repertoires. For each V-J combination, a TCR clonal expansion and chaos score was defined as F50 clonal expansion divided by the chaos observed in the TCRdist matrix. Welch's t-statistics and random forest were used to reduce the features to some 13 V-J combinations, which were then used as input to a naive Bayes classifier. The Morisita-Horn index was used to measure how similar the thyroid and blood repertoires were. Through fastp at Q25 and MiXCR, TCRdb rebuilt clones from the public reads, retaining in-frame beta chains. Entries are consolidated by CDR3 protein sequence, retaining the most common genes and DNA. The V and J calls and clone size come from TCRdb's table, not from the authors' own analysis. This sample gives 240,000 or so distinct CDR3 sequences in total; around 50% of them show up just once. Clones ranked in the top ten supply roughly 50% of the sample.

This clonotype was seen more than once but under ten times. The specificity of this receptor is unknown. Nothing much larger sits one base from this clone, and base qualities are not available. Ophthalmopathy patients were characterized by moderately to severely active disease, a Clinical Activity Score of at least 3, a NOSPECS grade of at least 4, and a disease duration under 3 months. Patients with other autoimmune diseases, uncontrolled infections, pregnancy or lactation were excluded from the study. Clinical symptoms, serum thyroxine, TRAb, thyroid ultrasound and orbital computed tomography formed the basis of the diagnosis. Using Ficoll-Paque density gradient centrifugation, PBMCs were isolated from about 9.4 ml of fresh peripheral blood. Trizol reagent was used to extract the total RNA, and its quality was then checked on an Agilent 2100 Bioanalyzer.

The rearranged segments are TRBV12-3 or TRBV12-4 and TRBJ1-5; the junction holds 9 bases that match TRBD1. The TCR sequence derives from an adult man with Graves' ophthalmopathy. Input material: peripheral blood. The CDR3 protein is CASSGGTGYGSNQPQHF. The nucleotides are TGTGCCAGCAGTGGCGGGACAGGGTATGGCAGCAATCAGCCCCAGCATTTT.